One TCR beta chain is described in this entry. Its target antigen remains unknown. No base-level quality is on record; no much larger clone is a single base apart. The CDR3 numbers 16 residues from cysteine through phenylalanine. Only CDR3 DNA is held: 48 bases, read in frame from base 1. V is trimmed back by 6 bases and J by 3 bases, and the junction contains 9 bases that no gene match accounts for. CDR1 MNHEY and CDR2 SVGAGI were looked up in the germline V gene. This record belongs to a study of early T cells in non-severe SARS-CoV-2 infection (dated by TCRdb to the early 2020s). For the study in its entirety: TCR sequencing used bulk RNA from unsorted whole blood, so alpha and beta chains could not be paired. General study outcomes and caveats: VDJdb matching was skewed toward anti-spike CD8 responses and likely underestimated virus-specific expansions, missing private and CD4 specificities.

Set within a cohort of healthcare workers in London, UK, this nested case-control study involved weekly PCR testing of nasopharyngeal swabs along with blood sampling. Healthcare workers were recruited during the week of the UK lockdown, between 23 and 31 March 2020, and followed weekly for up to roughly 15 weeks. Receptor libraries were prepared by 5' RACE. Data came from a NextSeq 500. In the TCR library protocol, unique molecular identifiers were attached to individual cDNA molecules to correct for PCR bias and sequencing error. Both TCR alpha and beta chains were sequenced, and tight co-correlation was observed between alpha and beta sequence abundances in each sample. As for the authors' bioinformatics: Decombinator V4 was used to perform V gene, J gene and CDR3 annotation of TCR sequences. Expanded TCRs were defined as changing significantly between any two time points under a Poisson model with p below 0.0001. Abundances of TCRs were expressed as counts per million after normalisation to the total number of TCRs sequenced in each sample. TRAV1-2 paired with TRAJ12, TRAJ20 or TRAJ33 defined MAIT TCRs, while TRAV10 paired with TRAJ18 defined iNKT TCRs. A search of VDJdb, accessed on 1 November 2021, was run for TCRs annotated to CMV, EBV and SARS-CoV-2, with TCRs annotated for multiple antigens excluded. TCRdb reprocessing: public reads trimmed at Q25 with fastp, clones called with MiXCR, in-frame beta chains kept. Records with the same CDR3 protein are collapsed into one entry carrying the most frequent genes and DNA. TCRdb's processing, not the authors' own work, is the source of the V and J calls. The sample table lists approximately 81,000 distinct CDR3 sequences, over 12% of them with a count of one. The leading ten clones occupy approximately 3.3% of the sample.

Specimen: whole blood. The TCR comes from an adult who was a healthcare worker with PCR-confirmed SARS-CoV-2 infection or an uninfected control (not recorded which). This chain joins TRBV6-5 to TRBJ1-4; 8 bases in between match TRBD1. The CDR3 has the sequence CASRLQGGLANEKLFF. Here is the DNA: TGTGCCAGCAGATTACAGGGGGGTCTGGCTAATGAAAAACTGTTTTTT.